This entry lists 27 T cell receptor beta chains sequenced from one sample in a study of T cell repertoires in cytomegalovirus infection. TCRdb recomputed calls from the reads with MiXCR, one row per CDR3 protein. Here the sample spans hundreds of thousands of distinct CDR3 sequences, 15% to 20% being singletons. Material for sequencing was PBMCs. The receptors stem from a human donor in good health (CMV status not recorded). Some clones in this sample may be carry-over from other donors' samples.

This clonotype occurred many times. The chain carries TRBV7-6 and TRBJ2-3, with D maybe TRBD1 (6 bases). CDR1 is SGHVS, CDR2 FNYEAQ, per germline. The CDR3 length is 12 residues. V was trimmed by 2 bases and J by 6 bases, leaving 6 bases between them. In DNA, the CDR3 is TGTGCCAGCAGCTTACAGGGGGATACGCAGTATTTT. It yields the protein CASSLQGDTQYF.

This clonotype appeared many times. The chain uses TRBV28 and TRBJ2-7, with D unclear. Trimming cost V 5 bases and J 3 bases, with 8 bases left between them. This CDR3 region has 12 residues. In germline, CDR1 is MDHEN, CDR2 SYDVKM. This CDR3 reads CASSPTYYEQYF. The CDR3, as DNA: TGTGCCAGCAGTCCGACCTACTACGAGCAGTACTTC.

The chain has TRBV28 and TRBJ2-5; possibly TRBD1 for D (6 bases). This CDR3 is 14 amino acids long. Germline-derived CDR1 and CDR2 are MDHEN and SYDVKM. The V end was cut by 6 bases, the J end by 1 base, with 12 bases between. The CDR3 loop is CASSLTGFQETQYF. The CDR3 DNA reads TGTGCCAGCAGCCTTACAGGGTTCCAAGAGACCCAGTACTTC. The variable domain in full, with the rest retrieved from reference TRBV28 and TRBJ2-5, is DVKVTQSSRYLVKRTGEKVFLECVQDMDHENMFWYRQDPGLGLRLIYFSYDVKMKEKGDIPEGYSVSREKKERFSLILESASTNQTSMYLCASSLTGFQETQYFGPGTRLLVL.

The chain uses TRBV6-2 or TRBV6-3 and TRBJ2-7, with TRBD2 matching over 7 bases. There are 15 residues in the CDR3. The germline V gene encodes CDR1 MNHEY and CDR2 SVGEGT. The V and J ends lost 8 bases and 3 bases, in that order; junction bases with no gene match: 13. Here the CDR3 DNA reads TGTGCCAGCGGACCGGGAGGAGCGGGGATCTACGAGCAGTACTTC. As protein: CASGPGGAGIYEQYF.

Many counts were recorded for this clonotype. The rearrangement joins TRBV6-8 to TRBJ2-5; D unclear. This CDR3 has 15 residues. Germline CDR1 is MNHGY and CDR2 is SAAAGT. Trimming removed 4 bases from V and 2 bases from J, with 14 bases in between. CDR3 sequence (DNA): TGTGCCAGCAGTTTCGTAGGCGCGACGCAAGAGACCCAGTACTTC. Translation gives CASSFVGATQETQYF.

This clonotype came up many times. V and J are TRBV15 and TRBJ1-2; D is unresolved. This CDR3 contains 13 residues. V was trimmed by 3 bases and J by 4 bases, leaving 9 bases between them. Germline CDR1 reads LNHNV; CDR2 reads YYDKDF (reference sequence). The CDR3 region is CATSSRGFYGYTF. In DNA, the CDR3 is TGTGCCACCAGCAGTCGCGGGTTCTATGGCTACACCTTC.

The J gene is TRBJ1-3, the V gene TRBV12-3 or TRBV12-4, with D perhaps TRBD1 (6 bases). The length of the CDR3 is 17 residues. The V gene lost 3 bases and the J gene lost 0 bases, with 15 bases spanning the gap. The CDR3: CASSFRRQENSGNTIYF. In DNA form, the CDR3 reads TGTGCCAGCAGTTTCCGGAGACAGGAAAACTCTGGAAACACCATATATTTT.

This clonotype was seen a few times. The chain employs TRBV12-3 or TRBV12-4 and TRBJ2-7, with 10 bases matching TRBD1. The CDR3 spans 14 residues. The V segment lost 3 bases and the J segment 6 bases; nucleotides outside the gene matches: 5. Here the CDR3 DNA reads TGTGCCAGCAGTTTGTGGGACAGGGGTTTCGAGCAGTACTTC. Translation gives CASSLWDRGFEQYF.

This clonotype was counted many times. This chain uses TRBV10-3 with TRBJ2-1, with D uncertain. Trimming pared 5 bases from V and 5 bases from J, leaving 7 bases between. There are 12 residues in the CDR3. The germline V gene has CDR1 ENHRY and CDR2 SYGVKD. The CDR3 DNA reads as TGTGCCATCAGTTTAGAAGACAATGAGCAGTTCTTC. This codes for CAISLEDNEQFF.

This clonotype occurred many times. This chain joins TRBV7-2 and TRBJ1-1; D perhaps matches TRBD1 (5 bases). Germline CDR1 reads SGHTA; CDR2 reads FQGNSA. The ends were cut back, 5 bases at V and 7 bases at J, with 14 bases in the middle. This CDR3 has 13 residues. In nucleotides, the CDR3 is TGTGCCAGCAGCCAGGGCGGGGGGAGTGAAGCTTTCTTT. Residues: CASSQGGGSEAFF.

This chain connects TRBV7-2 to TRBJ2-7; no clear D gene. The CDR3 runs 14 residues. Trimming removed 1 base from V and 0 bases from J, with 7 bases in between. Germline-derived CDR1 and CDR2 are SGHTA and FQGNSA. The chain's CDR3 is CASSLVGTSYEQYF. The CDR3 DNA follows: TGTGCCAGCAGCTTAGTTGGCACCTCCTACGAGCAGTACTTC. Variable domain in full (rest from reference TRBV7-2 and TRBJ2-7): GAGVSQSPSNKVTEKGKDVELRCDPISGHTALYWYRQSLGQGLEFLIYFQGNSAPDKSGLPSDRFSAERTGGSVSTLTIQRTQQEDSAVYLCASSLVGTSYEQYFGPGTRLTVT.

This clonotype was observed many times. This sequence joins TRBV6-2 or TRBV6-3 and TRBJ1-1, with 7 bases matching TRBD1. V lost 9 bases and J lost 2; bases outside the gene matches: 12. The CDR3 covers 15 residues. CDR1 and CDR2 (germline): MNHEY, SVGEGT. This CDR3 is CASATLTGTNTEAFF. The CDR3, as DNA: TGTGCCAGTGCAACTCTGACAGGGACCAACACTGAAGCTTTCTTT.

The V gene is TRBV20-1, the J gene TRBJ2-1; possibly TRBD2 for D (6 bases). Germline values: CDR1 DFQATT, CDR2 SNEGSKA (reference sequence). CDR3 length: 16 residues. Trimming left V 4 bases short and J 9 bases short, with 25 bases between. CDR3 coding DNA: TGCAGTGCTACTGCCCAGGGAGGACCCCGAATTGGTGAGCAGTTCTTC. It translates to CSATAQGGPRIGEQFF.

This clonotype was seen only a few times. The chain has TRBV11-2 and TRBJ1-6; D is uncertain. This CDR3 is built from 13 residues. V lost 5 bases to trimming and J lost 10 bases, with 12 bases between them. Germline CDR1 reads SGHAT; CDR2 reads FQNNGV. The CDR3 is CASSLGSGSPLHF. CDR3 nucleotide sequence: TGTGCCAGCAGCCTAGGATCGGGGTCACCCCTCCACTTT.

Many counts were recorded for this clonotype. This sequence joins TRBV7-9 and TRBJ2-1; 8 nucleotides agree with TRBD2. This CDR3 is 14 amino acids long. CDR1 is SEHNR and CDR2 is FQNEAQ in the germline V gene (reference sequence). Germline trimming cut 3 bases from V and 4 bases from J; bases unmatched to any gene: 2. The CDR3 DNA reads as TGTGCCAGCAGCTTGAGCGGGGGATACAATGAGCAGTTCTTC. This codes for CASSLSGGYNEQFF.

This clonotype was counted many times. J is TRBJ1-2 and V is TRBV6-2 or TRBV6-3; the D is unclear. The CDR3 consists of 12 residues. CDR1 and CDR2 (germline): MNHEY, SVGEGT. The V end lost 6 bases, the J end lost 5 bases, and 10 bases lay between the germline ends. The CDR3: CASSEDEYGYTF. The CDR3 region has the DNA TGTGCCAGCAGCGAAGACGAATATGGCTACACCTTC.

This clonotype has just a few counts. The J gene is TRBJ2-5, the V gene TRBV20-1; 8 bases are shared with TRBD1. The length of the CDR3 is 15 residues. Germline V gene lookup returns CDR1 DFQATT and CDR2 SNEGSKA (reference sequence). J gave up 3 bases and V 4 bases, and 10 bases lay outside the gene matches. The CDR3 DNA reads as TGCAGTGCTACCCTCCGGACGACAGGGGAAGAGACCCAGTACTTC. It yields the protein CSATLRTTGEETQYF.

The chain links TRBV29-1 to TRBJ1-1; maybe TRBD1 (5 bases). Germline CDR1 SQVTM, CDR2 ANQGSEA. The V end was cut by 4 bases, the J end by 4 bases, with 13 bases between. This CDR3 comprises 13 residues. The CDR3 reads CSVGPFGGTEAFF. CDR3 coding DNA: TGCAGCGTTGGGCCCTTCGGGGGCACTGAAGCTTTCTTT.

CDR3: CASSPRLAHEQFF. CDR3 coding DNA: TGTGCCAGCTCACCACGGCTAGCACATGAGCAGTTCTTC. J is TRBJ2-1 and V is TRBV18; possibly TRBD2 for D (5 bases). Germline V gene data show CDR1 as KGHSH and CDR2 as LQKENI. The V end was cut by 1 base, the J end by 8 bases, with 9 bases between. This CDR3 is built from 13 residues. The full variable domain, rest sourced from reference TRBV18 and TRBJ2-1, is NAGVMQNPRHLVRRRGQEARLRCSPMKGHSHVYWYRQLPEEGLKFMVYLQKENIIDESGMPKERFSAEFPKEGPSILRIQQVVRGDSAAYFCASSPRLAHEQFFGPGTRLTVL.

This clonotype has just a few counts. The V and J genes are TRBV29-1 and TRBJ1-5; D is ambiguous. Germline CDR1 and CDR2: SQVTM and ANQGSEA. Trimming removed 4 bases from V and 2 bases from J, with 15 bases in between. This CDR3 comprises 15 residues. The CDR3 protein is CSVVWSLTGNQPQHF. The CDR3, as DNA: TGCAGCGTTGTATGGAGTCTAACGGGCAATCAGCCCCAGCATTTT.

A few counts support this clonotype. J is TRBJ2-7 and V is TRBV7-8; maybe TRBD2 (5 bases). Germline V gene sequence: CDR1 SGHVS, CDR2 FQNEAQ. The CDR3 spans 16 residues. V was clipped by 1 base and J by 7 bases, with 20 bases between them. CDR3 bases: TGTGCCAGCAGCTTAGGGTCCGCGCGGGTCCCGGGGGAGCAGTACTTC. Its translation is CASSLGSARVPGEQYF.

CDR3 sequence reads: CAISGPGGRGDTQYF. The CDR3 bases are TGTGCCATCAGTGGACCGGGGGGTCGGGGAGATACGCAGTATTTT. This chain connects TRBV10-3 to TRBJ2-3; 7 positions agree with TRBD2. Germline V gene data show CDR1 as ENHRY and CDR2 as SYGVKD. With 4 bases clipped from V and 5 bases from J, the junction kept 9 bases outside the gene matches. The CDR3 contains 15 residues.

In this sample, this clonotype turned up many times. The rearrangement joins TRBV2 to TRBJ2-7, with a tentative D call TRBD2 (6 bases). Germline V gives CDR1 SNHLY, CDR2 FYNNEI. V was shortened by 6 bases and J by 6 bases, with 18 bases between the two germline ends. This CDR3 has 14 residues. The DNA for the CDR3 is TGTGCCAGCAGGGGGGGAGTTGTCGTACCCGAGCAGTACTTC. Amino acid sequence: CASRGGVVVPEQYF. Full variable domain (missing parts from reference TRBV2 and TRBJ2-7): EPEVTQTPSHQVTQMGQEVILRCVPISNHLYFYWYRQILGQKVEFLVSFYNNEISEKSEIFDDQFSVERPDGSNFTLKIRSTKLEDSAMYFCASRGGVVVPEQYFGPGTRLTVT.

The chain combines TRBV2 with TRBJ1-5; D perhaps matches TRBD1 (5 bases). This CDR3 contains 17 residues. V gave up 4 bases and J gave up 5 bases, with 21 bases separating them. Germline V gives CDR1 SNHLY, CDR2 FYNNEI. CDR3 DNA: TGTGCCAGCAGTGGACTTGGAAGGGGCCGTAGGGATCAGCCCCAGCATTTT. Protein sequence: CASSGLGRGRRDQPQHF.

The chain links TRBV10-3 to TRBJ2-3, with TRBD2 identical over 11 bases. The germline V gene has CDR1 ENHRY and CDR2 SYGVKD. V gave up 11 bases and J gave up 5 bases; unmatched junction bases: 6. The CDR3 length is 13 residues. CDR3 in DNA: TGTGCCGGTAGCGGGGGGGCCAGAGATACGCAGTATTTT. It is translated as CAGSGGARDTQYF.

This clonotype appeared many times. The chain recombines TRBV7-2 with TRBJ2-7; TRBD1 matches at 8 bases. The CDR3 totals 15 residues. With 1 base clipped from V and 5 bases from J, the junction kept 7 bases outside the gene matches. Per germline, CDR1 SGHTA and CDR2 FQGNSA. CDR3 coding DNA: TGTGCCAGCAGCTTAGAATCGGGACAGGTGCACGAGCAGTACTTC. Its translation: CASSLESGQVHEQYF. Based on the CDR3 plus reference TRBV7-2 and TRBJ2-7, the full variable domain is GAGVSQSPSNKVTEKGKDVELRCDPISGHTALYWYRQSLGQGLEFLIYFQGNSAPDKSGLPSDRFSAERTGGSVSTLTIQRTQQEDSAVYLCASSLESGQVHEQYFGPGTRLTVT.

The chain employs TRBV29-1 and TRBJ2-3; possible D gene TRBD2, 6 bases. CDR3 length: 15 amino acids. CDR1 SQVTM and CDR2 ANQGSEA come from the germline V gene. The V and J ends lost 0 bases and 2 bases respectively, with 12 bases between them. DNA for the CDR3: TGCAGCGTTGAAGAGGGGGAGGATCCCACAGATACGCAGTATTTT. Translation: CSVEEGEDPTDTQYF.